These T cell receptor beta chains were read from a single sample in a study of monozygotic twins with inflammatory bowel disease. For each CDR3 protein, TCRdb gives one entry from its re-call of the 5' RACE reads, without DNA. The listing contains about 330,000 distinct CDR3 sequences. The sample taken for sequencing was blood. These receptors were taken from a human donor with ulcerative colitis or Crohn's disease, or a healthy co-twin of an affected twin (not recorded which). Both conserved end residues are part of each CDR3.

j_call v_call cdr3_length cdr3_aa
TRBJ2-5 TRBV7-2 12 CASNRAQETQYF
TRBJ2-3 TRBV5-1 15 CASSLQAGGLDTQYF
TRBJ2-5 TRBV4-1 14 CASSQPGPQETQYF
TRBJ1-3 TRBV7-2 17 CASSLGSIRGSGNTIYF
TRBJ2-6 TRBV9 19 CASSPRGTSGRSGANVLTF
TRBJ1-2 TRBV5-4 17 CASSLDRALNPSYGYTF
TRBJ2-7 TRBV12-3/TRBV12-4 14 CASSMTGIYYEQYF
TRBJ2-7 TRBV5-1 15 CASSLVGGAGYEQYF
TRBJ1-2 TRBV20-1 13 CSAVRTDRYGYTF
TRBJ2-3 TRBV20-1 12 CSAGGIWDTQYF
TRBJ2-7 TRBV6-1 14 CASRVQEGNYEQYF
TRBJ2-7 TRBV20-1 11 CSVRVAYEQYF
TRBJ1-2 TRBV6-5 15 CASSYIPGGIYGYTF
TRBJ2-1 TRBV2 12 CASSDISDEQFF
TRBJ1-1 TRBV14 15 CASSQHGQKNTEAFF
TRBJ2-1 TRBV20-1 14 CSANLGNSYNEQFF
TRBJ2-1 TRBV5-1 15 CASSPAAGGYNEQFF
TRBJ1-2 TRBV12-3/TRBV12-4 11 CASSPDDGHTF
TRBJ2-3 TRBV28 17 CASSLLTGQGARDTQYF
TRBJ1-1 TRBV4-1 15 CASSPDDRGWTEAFF
TRBJ2-5 TRBV7-9 14 CASSLGVGVETQYF
TRBJ2-7 TRBV27 18 CASSLFWAGQGDVYEQYF
TRBJ1-2 TRBV20-1 12 CSAQNTGYGYTF
TRBJ2-1 TRBV7-8 15 CASSLASGRSREQFF
TRBJ2-5 TRBV29-1 12 CSAGTDRETQYF
TRBJ2-7 TRBV20-1 14 CSARLAGGAHEQYF
TRBJ2-1 TRBV12-3/TRBV12-4 15 CASSSGPWRRNEQFF
TRBJ2-1 TRBV20-1 19 CSAKRGGAFIRDSYNEQFF
TRBJ2-7 TRBV29-1 13 CSAYSGIPYEQYF
TRBJ2-7 TRBV30 17 CAWRSGTSGSLGGGQYF
TRBJ2-7 TRBV10-3 14 CAISDAGASYEQYF
TRBJ2-1 TRBV30 13 CAWSRGMAAEQFF
TRBJ2-4 TRBV28 14 CATQPARITNIQYF
TRBJ1-6 TRBV12-3/TRBV12-4 16 CASSLEGARANSPLHF
TRBJ2-2 TRBV3-1 15 CASSQGRGIAGELFF
TRBJ2-1 TRBV27 12 CASSLGGTKQFF
TRBJ1-1 TRBV7-2 16 CASSPKTGALNTEAFF
TRBJ1-6 TRBV5-6 16 CASRMWTGENNSPLHF
TRBJ1-4 TRBV12-3/TRBV12-4 17 CASSNWEIYPGDEKLFF
TRBJ1-5 TRBV3-1 15 CASSRQGTGDQPQHF
TRBJ2-7 TRBV7-9 16 CASSLALGTGSGEQYF
TRBJ2-7 TRBV20-1 15 CSAIQGSVLTYEQYF
TRBJ1-6 TRBV7-9 15 CASSLGDRVESPLHF
TRBJ1-2 TRBV19 12 CASSSPGYGYTF
TRBJ2-2 TRBV12-3/TRBV12-4 14 CASTKDPYTGELFF
TRBJ2-7 TRBV27 15 CASSLLRTGPAEQYF
TRBJ2-7 TRBV5-1 13 CASSLTNSYEQYF
TRBJ1-6 TRBV14 16 CASSQGTEFYNSPLHF
TRBJ1-1 TRBV28 14 CASQPTGLNTEAFF
TRBJ2-1 TRBV27 14 CASSSYGGVPEQFF
TRBJ2-3 TRBV2 15 CASRPTSGVTDTQYF
TRBJ2-5 TRBV5-1 15 CASSSGGGYQETQYF
TRBJ2-3 TRBV20-1 14 CSANQRGHTDTQYF
TRBJ2-1 TRBV7-9 13 CASSHGRNNEQFF
TRBJ2-2 TRBV7-3 15 CASSPQGGVAGELFF
TRBJ2-5 TRBV18 14 CASSSPLVEETQYF
TRBJ2-4 TRBV27 14 CASSLAGTKNIQYF
TRBJ2-7 TRBV5-1 15 CASSLVADLTREQYF
TRBJ2-1 TRBV27 14 CASSFAGGPNEQFF